One and the same sample provided the 10 T cell receptor beta chains below, sequenced in a study of tumor-infiltrating lymphocytes in primary liver carcinoma. Blood RNA originated from unsorted whole blood, with germline DNA additionally extracted. Constant-region priming of about 520 ng total RNA yielded TCR beta cDNA. Sequencing libraries for TCR beta derived from three nested multiplex PCR rounds that used slightly modified ARM-PCR. A C-beta reverse primer and TRBV1-TRBV30 forward primers served in each of the first two PCR rounds, at 9 to 11 cycles apiece. TCRdb passed the multiplex PCR reads through MiXCR, listing each CDR3 protein once. The sample has about 330,000 distinct CDR3 sequences; less than 65% are singletons. The sequencing input was peripheral blood. Source of these receptors: a man aged 40-50 years with primary liver carcinoma and hepatitis B virus infection.

As for this clonotype: At one end, the junction sequence differs from germline, possibly due to a read error. CDR3 residues: CDIIHRGTVTQYF. The CDR3 DNA is TGTGACATCATCCACCGGGGCACAGTTACGCAGTATTTT. The V call is TRBV10-3, the J call TRBJ2-3; D is perhaps TRBD1 or TRBD2 (5 bases each). Looked up from germline, CDR1 is ENHRY and CDR2 is SYGVKD. The CDR3 totals 13 residues.

This clonotype has ten or more counts. The rearrangement uses TRBV10-3 and TRBJ2-2, with D possibly TRBD1 on 5 matching bases. The CDR3 runs 15 residues. CDR1 ENHRY and CDR2 SYGVKD come from the germline V gene. V lost 0 bases to trimming and J lost 3 bases, with 8 bases between them. In DNA form, the CDR3 reads TGTGCCATCAGTGAGTCAGGGGCCTACACCGGGGAGCTGTTTTTT. Protein product: CAISESGAYTGELFF.

The V call is TRBV28, the J call TRBJ2-2; 14 bases align to TRBD2. Germline V lookup: CDR1 MDHEN, CDR2 SYDVKM. The CDR3 sequence is 16 residues long. CDR3 sequence reads: CSTGTSGRRVTGELFF. The CDR3 nucleotides are TGTTCCACTGGGACTAGCGGGAGAAGGGTCACCGGGGAGCTGTTTTTT. The whole variable domain, remainder taken from reference TRBV28 and TRBJ2-2, is DVKVTQSSRYLVKRTGEKVFLECVQDMDHENMFWYRQDPGLGLRLIYFSYDVKMKEKGDIPEGYSVSREKKERFSLILESASTNQTSMYLCSTGTSGRRVTGELFFGEGSRLTVL.

Note on this clonotype: This CDR3 fails to terminate in the conserved phenylalanine or tryptophan, so it likely reflects a read error. The CDR3 region is CASSRPGTGGFLTEAFL. In DNA form, the CDR3 reads TGTGCCAGCAGTAGACCCGGGACAGGGGGCTTTCTCACTGAAGCTTTCCTT. J is TRBJ1-1 and V is TRBV6-5, with TRBD1 matching 12 bases. V lost 5 bases and J lost 4; bases outside the gene matches: 11. CDR1 is MNHEY, CDR2 SVGAGI, per germline. The length of the CDR3 is 17 residues.

On this clonotype: Since a much larger clone is just one base distant, this may be a read error. The genes are TRBV6-6 and TRBJ2-7; D may be TRBD2 (5 bases). The CDR3 is 13 residues long. The germline gives CDR1 MNHNY, CDR2 SVGAGI (reference sequence). The CDR3 protein is CASNSATAGEQHF. CDR3 coding DNA: TGTGCCAGCAACAGCGCTACGGCGGGTGAGCAGCACTTC.

This clonotype was picked up a small number of times. J is TRBJ2-3 and V is TRBV11-3; D might be TRBD2 (6 bases). The germline V and J ends were trimmed by 9 bases and 3 bases, with 25 bases remaining between them. This CDR3 contains 17 residues. CDR1 SGHNT and CDR2 YENEEA come from the germline V gene. The CDR3 DNA is TGTGCCAGTAGCCGACGACTAGTGGGAGCCCAGACAGATACGCAGTATTTT. It yields the protein CASSRRLVGAQTDTQYF.

With respect to this clonotype: A much larger clone is a single base away; this may be a read error. The chain employs TRBV7-8 and TRBJ2-2, with 9 bases fitting TRBD2. The CDR3 is 17 residues long. Germline V gene data show CDR1 as SGHVS and CDR2 as FQNEAQ. Unmatched junction bases numbered 15, after V lost 8 bases and J lost 5 bases. The CDR3 reads CASVMAWGLADTGELFF. As DNA, the CDR3 is TGTGCCAGCGTCATGGCCTGGGGACTAGCAGATACCGGGGAGCTGTTTTTT.

About this clonotype: Possible read error: a much larger clone is one base away. This chain uses TRBV6-5 with TRBJ2-5, with D perhaps assigned TRBD1 or TRBD2 (5 bases each). CDR1 is MNHEY and CDR2 is SVGAGI in the germline V gene. Trimming removed 5 bases at V and 7 bases at J, with 17 bases between. The CDR3 runs to 14 residues. The CDR3 loop reads CASSGQGAGGTQYF. CDR3 sequence (DNA): TGTGCCAGCAGTGGCCAGGGTGCTGGAGGGACCCAGTACTTC.

The V gene is TRBV29-1, the J gene TRBJ1-2; tentatively, D is TRBD1 (6 bases). V lost 4 bases to trimming and J lost 8 bases, with 17 bases between them. The CDR3 runs to 13 residues. Germline V CDR1 and CDR2: SQVTM, ANQGSEA. CDR3 coding DNA: TGCAGCGTTGGATGGGGGGCAGTGGGGGGCTACACCTTC. It translates to CSVGWGAVGGYTF.

In its sample, this clonotype was seen many times. The chain is built from TRBV6-1 and TRBJ2-5; no clear D gene. There are 14 residues in the CDR3. CDR1 MNHNS and CDR2 SASEGT come from the germline V gene. Trimming pared 3 bases from V and 5 bases from J, leaving 13 bases between. The CDR3 loop reads CASSEVGFGETQYF. The CDR3 region has the DNA TGTGCCAGCAGTGAGGTCGGGTTCGGGGAGACCCAGTACTTC.